This TCR beta chain was recorded in a study of shared clonotypes between healthy human individuals. Looking at the study overall: CD8 memory received one plate per donor, CD8 naive two, CD4 memory three and CD4 naive three.

Study-level findings and limits: Roughly 4.6% of naive CD4 clonotypes were common to a few donors. Compared with clonotypes that all four donors shared, non-shared clonotypes had lower generation probabilities.

It was CD45RO-negative cells, positively selected for CCR7, that made up naive CD8 cells, with terminally differentiated effector memory CD45RA+ cells excluded. Only one count was recorded for this clone. Its cognate antigen is unknown. Other DNA sequences in the same sample also yield this CDR3. Germline loops: CDR1 MNHEY, CDR2 SVGAGI. The V and J ends lost 2 bases and 7 bases respectively, with 9 bases between them. CDR3 length equals 13 residues. The study ran the assay at deep level. Here immunoSEQ multiplex PCR was the method, and the copy in TCRdb shows in-frame clones only, minus some. The sample holds some 2 million clones, about 95% seen once.

The clonotype originates from a man in his late teens or twenties in good health. The sequenced sample was naive CD8+ T cells sorted from blood. The chain uses TRBV6-5 and TRBJ1-5; D remains unclear. The CDR3 here is CASSYGLGQPQHF. CDR3 nucleotides: TGTGCCAGCAGTTACGGATTGGGCCAGCCCCAGCATTTT.